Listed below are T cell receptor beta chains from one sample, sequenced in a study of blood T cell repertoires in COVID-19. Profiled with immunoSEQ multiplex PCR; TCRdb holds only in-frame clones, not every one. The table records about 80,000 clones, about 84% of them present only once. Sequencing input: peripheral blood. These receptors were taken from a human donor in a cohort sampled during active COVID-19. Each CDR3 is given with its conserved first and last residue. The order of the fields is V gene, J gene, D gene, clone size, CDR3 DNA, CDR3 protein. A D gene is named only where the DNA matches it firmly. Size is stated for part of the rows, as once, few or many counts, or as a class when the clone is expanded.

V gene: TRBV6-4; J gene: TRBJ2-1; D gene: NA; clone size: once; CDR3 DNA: TGTGCCAGCAGTGACGCGGGACGGGGAAACAATGAGCAGTTCTTC; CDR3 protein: CASSDAGRGNNEQFF
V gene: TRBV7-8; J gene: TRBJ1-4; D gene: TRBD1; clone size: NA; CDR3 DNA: TGTGCCAGCAGCTCACGAGAGAGGGGGCGCACTAATGAAAAACTGTTTTTT; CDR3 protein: CASSSRERGRTNEKLFF
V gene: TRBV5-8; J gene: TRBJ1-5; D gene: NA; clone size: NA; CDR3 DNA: TGTGCCAGCAGCTTGACTACGGGGAATCAGCCCCAGCATTTT; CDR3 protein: CASSLTTGNQPQHF
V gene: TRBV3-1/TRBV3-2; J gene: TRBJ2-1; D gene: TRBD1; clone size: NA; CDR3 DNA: TGTGCCAGCAGCGTGGACAGGGGGGGGAACAATGAGCAGTTCTTC; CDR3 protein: CASSVDRGGNNEQFF
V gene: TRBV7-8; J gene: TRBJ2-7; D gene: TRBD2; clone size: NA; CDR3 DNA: TGTGCCAGCAGTAGTACTAGCGGGGGATACTACGAGCAGTACTTC; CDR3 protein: CASSSTSGGYYEQYF
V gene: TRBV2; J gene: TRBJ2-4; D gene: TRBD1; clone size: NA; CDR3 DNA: TGTGCCAGCAGTTTGGACAGGGTAGGAGGAAACATTCAGTACTTC; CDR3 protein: CASSLDRVGGNIQYF
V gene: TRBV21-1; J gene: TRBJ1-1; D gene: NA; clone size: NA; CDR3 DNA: TGTGCCAGCAGCAAATACGAGTCCCGATTGGCTGAAGCTTTCTTT; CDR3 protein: CASSKYESRLAEAFF
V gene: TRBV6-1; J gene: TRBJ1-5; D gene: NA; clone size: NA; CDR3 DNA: TGTGCCAGCAGTGAAATGGGGGGTAGCAATCAGCCCCAGCATTTT; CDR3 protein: CASSEMGGSNQPQHF
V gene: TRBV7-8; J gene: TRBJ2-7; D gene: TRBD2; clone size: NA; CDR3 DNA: TGTGCCAGCCAGAATCTAGCGGGGTACTACGAGCAGTACTTC; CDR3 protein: CASQNLAGYYEQYF
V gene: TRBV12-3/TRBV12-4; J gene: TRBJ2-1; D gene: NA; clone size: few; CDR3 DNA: TGTGCCAGCAGTTTAGTGGAGGGAGAGCAGTTCTTC; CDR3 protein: CASSLVEGEQFF
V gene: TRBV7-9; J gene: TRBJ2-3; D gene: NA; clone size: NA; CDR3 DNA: TGTGCCAGCAGCTTCCGGTTGGCAGATACGCAGTATTTT; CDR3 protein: CASSFRLADTQYF
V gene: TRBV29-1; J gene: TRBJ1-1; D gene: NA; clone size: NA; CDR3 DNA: TGCAGCGTTGGGGAGGAGGTAGCTTTCTTT; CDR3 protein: CSVGEEVAFF
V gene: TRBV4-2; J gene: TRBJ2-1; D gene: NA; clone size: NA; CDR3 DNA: TGTGCCAGCAGCCTAACCCCACGGTCGACAGGCAATGAGCAGTTCTTC; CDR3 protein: CASSLTPRSTGNEQFF
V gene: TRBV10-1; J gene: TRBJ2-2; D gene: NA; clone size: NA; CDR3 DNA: TGCGCCAGCAGTGAGAATTCCCTCACCGGGGAGCTGTTTTTT; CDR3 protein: CASSENSLTGELFF
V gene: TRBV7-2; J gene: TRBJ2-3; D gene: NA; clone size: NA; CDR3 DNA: TGTGCCAGCAGCCCTACGGGGGTTCTCACAGATACGCAGTATTTT; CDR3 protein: CASSPTGVLTDTQYF
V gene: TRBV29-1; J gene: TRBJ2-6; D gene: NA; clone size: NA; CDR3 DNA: TGCAGCGTTGATGGCTCCTCTGGGGCCAACGTCCTGACTTTC; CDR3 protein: CSVDGSSGANVLTF
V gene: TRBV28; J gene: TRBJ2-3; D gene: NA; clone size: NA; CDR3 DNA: TGTGCCAGCAGCTCATACGGTCAGGGCACAGATACGCAGTATTTT; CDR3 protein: CASSSYGQGTDTQYF
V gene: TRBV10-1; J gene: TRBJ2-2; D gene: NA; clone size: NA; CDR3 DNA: TGCGCCAGCACGTTCGGGAACACCGGGGAGCTGTTTTTT; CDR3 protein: CASTFGNTGELFF
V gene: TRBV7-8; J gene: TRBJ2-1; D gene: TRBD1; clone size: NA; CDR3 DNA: TGTGCCAGCAGCCACCGGGACAGAAACAATGAGCAGTTCTTC; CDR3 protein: CASSHRDRNNEQFF
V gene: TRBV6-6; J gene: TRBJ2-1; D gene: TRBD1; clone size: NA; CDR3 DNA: TGTGCCAGCAGTTACACCAACCGGGACAGGGTTCCGTTCTTC; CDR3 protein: CASSYTNRDRVPFF
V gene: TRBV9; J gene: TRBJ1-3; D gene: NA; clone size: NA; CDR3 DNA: TGTGCCAGCAGTCGAGGAATCTCCTCTGGAAACACCATATATTTT; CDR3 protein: CASSRGISSGNTIYF
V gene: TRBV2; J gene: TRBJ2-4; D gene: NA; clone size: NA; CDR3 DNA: TGTGCCAGCCAATTTAGATCCTTAGCCAAAAACATTCAGTACTTC; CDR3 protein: CASQFRSLAKNIQYF
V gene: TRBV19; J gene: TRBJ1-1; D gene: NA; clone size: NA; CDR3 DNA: TGTGCCAGTAGTATTGGCGGGATGAACACTGAAGCTTTCTTT; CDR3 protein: CASSIGGMNTEAFF
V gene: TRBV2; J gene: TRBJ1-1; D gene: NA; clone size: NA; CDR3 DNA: TGTGCCAGCAGTGTGGGTGGAGGGTCCTCTGAAGCTTTCTTT; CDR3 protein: CASSVGGGSSEAFF